A selection of T cell receptor beta chains follows, all from one sample in a study of blood T cell repertoires in COVID-19. Produced via immunoSEQ multiplex PCR; TCRdb's table is partial and in-frame only. The sample has tens of thousands of clones; over 75% are singletons. Specimen: peripheral blood. The receptors come from a man between 65 and 80 years old with acute or convalescent COVID-19. CDR3s include the opening cysteine and the closing phenylalanine or tryptophan. D genes are given only for firm matches. Not all rows give a size; the values are once, few, many and, for expanded clones, a class.

j_call v_call clone_size d_call cdr3_nt cdr3_aa
TRBJ1-5 TRBV5-1 NA NA TGCGCCAGCAGCTTGGAGGCAGGGTATCAGCCCCAGCATTTT CASSLEAGYQPQHF
TRBJ1-1 TRBV3-1/TRBV3-2 NA NA TGTGCCAGCAGCCGATCTTTGGGGGGGACTGAAGCTTTCTTT CASSRSLGGTEAFF
TRBJ2-1 TRBV7-8 NA NA TGTGCCAGCAGCCGAGGAGGGATCAATGAGCAGTTCTTC CASSRGGINEQFF
TRBJ1-1 TRBV4-2 NA NA TGTGCCAGCAGCCCCTACCTAAACACTGAAGCTTTCTTT CASSPYLNTEAFF
TRBJ1-1 TRBV4-1 NA NA TGCGCCAGCAGCCAAGTCATCAGGACTGAAGCTTTCTTT CASSQVIRTEAFF
TRBJ2-4 TRBV5-1 NA NA TGCGCCAGCAGCTTGGTCGGGGCCAAAAACATTCAGTACTTC CASSLVGAKNIQYF
TRBJ2-2 TRBV19 NA NA TGTGCCAGTAGTATCAGGGTGGGGGAGCTGTTTTTT CASSIRVGELFF
TRBJ1-2 TRBV2 NA TRBD1 TGTGCCAGCAGTGAAGCTGGGACAGCCTATGGCTACACCTTC CASSEAGTAYGYTF
TRBJ1-4 TRBV3-1/TRBV3-2 few TRBD1 TGTGCCAGCAGCCAAGGGGACAGGGGGCAAGGTTCTAATGAAAAACTGTTTTTT CASSQGDRGQGSNEKLFF
TRBJ1-1 TRBV7-9 NA TRBD1 TGTGCCAGCAGCTTTCGACAGGGGACTGAAGCTTTCTTT CASSFRQGTEAFF
TRBJ1-3 TRBV15 NA TRBD1 TGTGCTACAAGCCCTTCAGGGACAGAGGGAAGGGGAAACACCATATATTTT CATSPSGTEGRGNTIYF
TRBJ1-2 TRBV15 NA NA TGTGCCACCAGCAGAGATAGGAGGGAGGGGGTTAACTATGGCTACACCTTC CATSRDRREGVNYGYTF
TRBJ2-7 TRBV6-5 NA NA TGTGCCAGCAGTTCACGGAGCTCCTACGAGCAGTACTTC CASSSRSSYEQYF
TRBJ1-5 TRBV5-5 NA NA TGTGCCAGCAGCTTGGGTCATGAGGTCGGGCAGCCCCAGCATTTT CASSLGHEVGQPQHF
TRBJ2-3 TRBV5-4 NA TRBD2 TGTGCCAGCAGCTTGGGAGCGGGGGGGCCGGATACGCAGTATTTT CASSLGAGGPDTQYF
TRBJ2-7 TRBV7-9 NA TRBD1 TGTGCCAGCAGCCGAGGACAGGGTCTGAACGAGCAGTACTTC CASSRGQGLNEQYF
TRBJ2-1 TRBV19 NA NA TGTGCCAGTAGTCCTAGATTCTACAATGAGCAGTTCTTC CASSPRFYNEQFF
TRBJ2-1 TRBV4-1 once TRBD1 TGCGCCAGCAGCCAAACCCAGGGGGCCAATGAGCAGTTCTTC CASSQTQGANEQFF
TRBJ1-6 TRBV19 NA TRBD1 TGTGCCAGTACCCCGACAGGGGGGTTGAATTCACCCCTCCACTTT CASTPTGGLNSPLHF
TRBJ2-1 TRBV19 NA NA TGTGCCAGTAGTAGGGGCAGCCCCGCTGGGCAGTTCTTC CASSRGSPAGQFF
TRBJ1-5 TRBV2 NA NA TGTGCCAGCAATAGCAAGATGCGGGATCAGCCCCAGCATTTT CASNSKMRDQPQHF
TRBJ1-2 TRBV6-1 NA NA TGTGCCAGCAGTGAAGCACTGCATACCGGCTACACCTTC CASSEALHTGYTF
TRBJ1-1 TRBV29-1 NA NA TGCAGCGTCTCGACAGCGTTGAACACTGAAGCTTTCTTT CSVSTALNTEAFF
TRBJ2-7 TRBV5-4 NA NA TGTGCCAGCAGCTCCCAGACCTACGAGCAGTACTTC CASSSQTYEQYF
TRBJ2-7 TRBV28 once NA TGTGCCAGCAGTTTTTTGGGGCGCGAGCAGTACTTC CASSFLGREQYF
TRBJ1-6 TRBV18 NA TRBD1 TGTGCCAGCTCAGCGGACAGGGCTGGGGGTAATTCACCCCTCCACTTT CASSADRAGGNSPLHF
TRBJ2-7 TRBV14 NA NA TGTGCCAGCAGCCGACGGGTCCCTCCCGAGCAGTACTTC CASSRRVPPEQYF
TRBJ1-4 TRBV7-9 NA NA TGTGCCAGCAGCTTTCAGTTGGGCCCTAATGAAAAACTGTTTTTT CASSFQLGPNEKLFF
TRBJ1-2 TRBV28 NA TRBD1 TGTGCCAGCAGTAAGGGACAGGGGAACTATGGCTACACCTTC CASSKGQGNYGYTF
TRBJ2-5 TRBV7-2 NA TRBD2 TGTGCCAGCAGCTTAGATAGGCGGGGGGTAAAAGAGACCCAGTACTTC CASSLDRRGVKETQYF
TRBJ1-2 TRBV6-1 NA NA TGTGCCAGCAGTGAAGCGGTCAGGGGTAACTATGGCTACACCTTC CASSEAVRGNYGYTF
TRBJ2-7 TRBV6-5 NA TRBD2 TGTGCCAGCAGTTACTCGGTCCTAGCGGACCACGAGCAGTACTTC CASSYSVLADHEQYF
TRBJ2-1 TRBV19 NA TRBD1 TGTGCCAGTAGTAGACACAGGGGGCCAGTCAATGAGCAGTTCTTC CASSRHRGPVNEQFF
TRBJ1-6 TRBV4-3 NA NA TGCGCCAGCAGCCAAGATGTCAGGAGACGGGGTAATTCACCCCTCCACTTT CASSQDVRRRGNSPLHF
TRBJ1-1 TRBV5-4 NA NA TGTGCCAGCAGCTTGGGGGGCGTGAACACTGAAGCTTTCTTT CASSLGGVNTEAFF
TRBJ1-1 TRBV15 once TRBD1 TGTGCCACCAGCAGAGCACAGGGGGCCGACACTGAAGCTTTCTTT CATSRAQGADTEAFF
TRBJ1-6 TRBV5-1 NA TRBD1 TGCGCCAGCAGCCGAGACAGGGGGCGTCCTGGCTCCTATAATTCACCCCTCCACTTT CASSRDRGRPGSYNSPLHF